This T cell receptor (beta chain) stems from a study of T cell responses to AZD1222 COVID-19 vaccine. CDR1 and CDR2 from the germline V gene are SNHLY and FYNNEI. V lost 4 bases and J 2 bases, leaving 12 bases between the germline ends. This CDR3 has 15 amino acids. A word on this clone: Its antigen is unknown.

Study results and caveats: Just 5 to 7 AZD1222 recipients were seropositive at baseline.

The data were produced by immunoSEQ multiplex PCR, yet TCRdb's version contains in-frame clones alone and is incomplete. Here the sample spans about 170,000 clones, approximately 95% being singletons. The clonotype comes from an adult in good health. This sample comprised peripheral blood, obtained on day 0 of AZD1222 vaccination. The V gene is TRBV2, the J gene TRBJ1-3; possible D gene TRBD1, 6 bases. CDR3 coding DNA: TGTGCCAGCAGTGTGGAGGGGGTCACTGGAAACACCATATATTTT. It codes for CASSVEGVTGNTIYF.